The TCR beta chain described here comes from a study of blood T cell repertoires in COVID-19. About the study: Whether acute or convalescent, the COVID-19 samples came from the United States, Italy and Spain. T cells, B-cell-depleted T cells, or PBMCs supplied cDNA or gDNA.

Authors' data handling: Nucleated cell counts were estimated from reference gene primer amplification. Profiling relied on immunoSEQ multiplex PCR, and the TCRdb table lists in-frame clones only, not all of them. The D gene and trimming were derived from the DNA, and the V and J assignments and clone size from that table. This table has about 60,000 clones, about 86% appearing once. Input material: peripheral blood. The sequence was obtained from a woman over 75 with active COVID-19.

The CDR3 region has the DNA TGTGCCACCAGCCGTAGCGGGGGGCCCCTCGATGAGCAGTTCTTC. It yields the protein CATSRSGGPLDEQFF. The gene calls are TRBV15 and TRBJ2-1, with 10 bases lining up with TRBD2. Per the germline V gene, CDR1 is LNHNV and CDR2 is YYDKDF (reference sequence). The V gene end was trimmed by 5 bases and the J gene end by 8 bases; junction bases not matched to a gene: 9. CDR3 length: 15 amino acids.